These T cell receptor beta chains were read from a single sample in a study of Ad26.COV2.S vaccination and SARS-CoV-2 variants. The table came from immunoSEQ multiplex PCR; TCRdb's copy has only in-frame clones and leaves some out. The profile shows approximately 500,000 clones, around 90% of them singletons. The source was peripheral blood, collected in a trial of Ad26.COV2.S vaccine versus placebo. The receptors stem from a person between 18 and 60 years old who received the Ad26.COV2.S COVID-19 vaccine or a placebo. Both conserved end residues are part of each CDR3. A D gene is named only where the DNA matches it firmly. Rows give clone size only sometimes, using once, few, many, or a class for an expanded clone.

j_call cdr3_length d_call v_call clone_size cdr3_aa cdr3_nt
TRBJ1-5 16 TRBD1 TRBV6-2/TRBV6-3 NA CASSYSDRGRGQPQHF TGTGCCAGCAGTTACTCGGACAGGGGTCGCGGTCAGCCCCAGCATTTT
TRBJ2-7 14 TRBD2 TRBV30 NA CAWRTSRLLKEQYF TGTGCCTGGAGGACTAGCAGGCTCCTGAAGGAGCAGTACTTC
TRBJ1-6 17 NA TRBV30 NA CAWSVPRTTRDNSPLHF TGTGCCTGGAGTGTCCCTAGAACGACTCGGGATAATTCACCCCTCCACTTT
TRBJ1-1 14 NA TRBV7-2 NA CASSTRTGRAEAFF TGTGCCAGCAGCACCCGGACGGGCAGGGCTGAAGCTTTCTTT
TRBJ1-1 17 TRBD1 TRBV11-2 NA CASSLWGPQGAGTEAFF TGTGCCAGCAGCTTATGGGGCCCCCAGGGGGCTGGGACTGAAGCTTTCTTT
TRBJ2-7 13 NA TRBV14 NA CASSPRLGNEQYF TGTGCCAGCAGCCCCCGACTCGGTAACGAGCAGTACTTC
TRBJ2-7 18 NA TRBV7-8 NA CASSLGMLHRSSSYEQYF TGTGCCAGCAGCTTAGGCATGTTACACAGGTCTAGCTCCTACGAGCAGTACTTC
TRBJ2-5 16 NA TRBV7-9 NA CASSEIDRDGRETQYF TGTGCCAGCAGCGAAATCGACAGGGATGGGAGGGAGACCCAGTACTTC
TRBJ1-4 15 NA TRBV6-5 once CASTLIGGAVEKLFF TGTGCCAGCACCCTAATCGGGGGGGCGGTTGAAAAACTGTTTTTT
TRBJ1-6 17 NA TRBV6-2/TRBV6-3 NA CASSYSSGSTYNSPLHF TGTGCCAGCAGTTACTCGTCTGGGAGCACCTATAATTCACCCCTCCACTTT
TRBJ2-1 14 NA TRBV24-1 NA CATSDSSKINEQFF TGTGCCACCAGTGATTCCTCCAAGATCAATGAGCAGTTCTTC
TRBJ2-5 16 TRBD1 TRBV7-9 NA CAQNLQGAGQQETQYF TGTGCCCAAAATCTTCAGGGGGCGGGACAGCAAGAGACCCAGTACTTC
TRBJ1-3 15 NA TRBV28 NA CASSSGGAALNTIYF TGTGCCAGCAGCTCGGGGGGGGCAGCCCTGAACACCATATATTTT
TRBJ2-7 14 TRBD1 TRBV5-1 many CASSLIRGQREQYF TGCGCCAGCAGCTTGATCAGGGGGCAACGCGAGCAGTACTTC
TRBJ2-1 15 NA TRBV7-9 few CASSLAGQGGNEQFF TGTGCCAGCAGCTTAGCGGGCCAGGGTGGGAATGAGCAGTTCTTC
TRBJ2-7 13 TRBD1 TRBV29-1 NA CSVSGTGIYEQYF TGCAGCGTTTCCGGGACAGGGATTTACGAGCAGTACTTC
TRBJ2-7 13 NA TRBV2 NA CASSEGVAYEQYF TGTGCCAGCAGTGAGGGGGTGGCCTACGAGCAGTACTTC
TRBJ2-7 15 TRBD2 TRBV25-1 NA CASSNLGTGGGEQYF TGTGCCAGCTCCAACCTGGGCACGGGAGGTGGCGAGCAGTACTTC
TRBJ2-1 13 NA TRBV7-3 NA CASSLATNGEQFF TGTGCCAGCAGCTTAGCCACGAACGGTGAGCAGTTCTTC
TRBJ2-2 17 NA TRBV27 NA CASSLSTGATQVGELFF TGTGCCAGCAGTTTAAGCACCGGGGCTACGCAGGTCGGGGAGCTGTTTTTT
TRBJ1-2 12 NA TRBV6-5 NA CASSRDYYGYTF TGTGCCAGCAGCCGGGACTACTATGGCTACACCTTC
TRBJ1-5 14 TRBD1 TRBV27 NA CASSFADRGQPQHF TGTGCCAGCAGTTTTGCAGACAGGGGACAGCCCCAGCATTTT
TRBJ1-1 15 NA TRBV10-3 NA CAISVGLGFRTEAFF TGTGCCATCAGTGTGGGTTTGGGGTTTAGGACTGAAGCTTTCTTT
TRBJ1-2 16 TRBD1 TRBV5-1 NA CASSLSGTDQGTGYTF TGCGCCAGCAGCTTAAGCGGGACAGACCAGGGGACTGGCTACACCTTC
TRBJ1-3 16 TRBD1 TRBV19 NA CASSSWTGNSGNTIYF TGTGCCAGTAGTTCTTGGACAGGGAACTCTGGAAACACCATATATTTT
TRBJ2-3 15 NA TRBV6-5 NA CASSLGRTSSDTQYF TGTGCCAGCAGCCTGGGACGTACGTCCTCAGATACGCAGTATTTT
TRBJ2-3 13 NA TRBV9 NA CASAGGADDTQYF TGTGCCAGCGCAGGGGGGGCGGATGATACGCAGTATTTT
TRBJ1-5 15 TRBD1 TRBV6-5 once CASSYSEGAGQPQHF TGTGCCAGCAGTTACTCGGAGGGGGCCGGTCAGCCCCAGCATTTT
TRBJ2-2 15 TRBD2 TRBV6-5 few CASSSGTSGTGELFF TGTGCCAGCAGCTCCGGGACTAGCGGGACCGGGGAGCTGTTTTTT
TRBJ2-1 15 NA TRBV5-6 NA CASSFRGVGKNEQFF TGTGCCAGCAGCTTCAGGGGTGTTGGGAAAAATGAGCAGTTCTTC
TRBJ2-1 16 TRBD1 TRBV3-1/TRBV3-2 NA CASSQVQGLTYNEQFF TGTGCCAGCAGCCAAGTACAGGGGTTGACCTACAATGAGCAGTTCTTC
TRBJ1-6 16 NA TRBV15 few CATSRDPDSYNSPLHF TGTGCCACCAGCAGAGATCCAGACTCCTATAATTCACCCCTCCACTTT
TRBJ2-1 13 NA TRBV27 NA CASRQLVYNEQFF TGTGCCAGCAGACAACTAGTCTACAATGAGCAGTTCTTC
TRBJ2-3 16 NA TRBV7-9 NA CASSPVSGSSTDTQYF TGTGCCAGCAGCCCAGTTAGCGGTTCCAGCACAGATACGCAGTATTTT
TRBJ2-7 11 NA TRBV20-1 NA CSATNFDEQYF TGCAGTGCTACTAACTTCGACGAGCAGTACTTC
TRBJ2-3 14 NA TRBV7-2 NA CASSQEIGTDTQYF TGTGCCAGCAGCCAAGAAATAGGGACAGATACGCAGTATTTT
TRBJ1-5 13 NA TRBV29-1 NA CSALTWYDQPQHF TGCAGCGCACTTACCTGGTACGATCAGCCCCAGCATTTT
TRBJ1-1 14 NA TRBV6-1 NA CASSEERGVTEAFF TGTGCCAGCAGTGAAGAGAGGGGGGTGACTGAAGCTTTCTTT
TRBJ1-2 16 NA TRBV4-3 NA CASSQPDPKGSYGYTF TGCGCCAGCAGCCAACCTGACCCAAAGGGAAGCTATGGCTACACCTTC
TRBJ1-1 14 NA TRBV6-2/TRBV6-3 once CASSYGKGNTEAFF TGTGCCAGCAGTTACGGGAAGGGGAACACTGAAGCTTTCTTT
TRBJ2-5 15 NA TRBV24-1 NA CATSDFGELKETQYF TGTGCCACCAGTGATTTTGGGGAGCTAAAAGAGACCCAGTACTTC